The 30 T cell receptor beta chains given below trace back to one sample, sequenced in a study of cytomegalovirus exposure and HLA in healthy donors. 60 Vbeta and 13 Jbeta primers were used in PCR. Method: immunoSEQ multiplex PCR; TCRdb's copy keeps in-frame clones and lacks some. Seen here are approximately 100,000 clones, under 75% observed once, and the top ten hold about 1.3%. The specimen sequenced was PBMCs. Receptor source: a female donor in good health and CMV-seronegative.

The rearrangement links TRBV4-3 to TRBJ2-1; 12 nucleotides line up with TRBD2. In germline, CDR1 is LGHNA, CDR2 YSLEER. CDR3 length: 16 amino acids. V shed 4 bases, J shed 5 bases, and the junction held 6 bases outside the gene matches. The chain's CDR3 is CASSLTTSGGDNEQFF. The CDR3 DNA reads as TGCGCCAGCAGCCTAACGACTAGCGGGGGAGACAATGAGCAGTTCTTC.

This clone occurred a few times. V usage is TRBV27 and J usage is TRBJ1-1; D not certain. Trimming shortened V by 6 bases and J by 0 bases, and 11 bases separated the two germline ends. CDR3 length: 14 amino acids. Germline CDR1 MNHEY, CDR2 SMNVEV (reference sequence). DNA of the CDR3: TGTGCCAGCAGCCTGAGAACGATGAACACTGAAGCTTTCTTT. This gives the protein CASSLRTMNTEAFF.

This clone came up once. This rearrangement joins TRBV2 to TRBJ2-5; 7 positions agree with TRBD1. In germline, CDR1 is SNHLY, CDR2 FYNNEI. The CDR3 is made up of 14 amino acids. The trim removed 6 bases at V and 0 bases at J, leaving 4 bases unmatched. The CDR3 nucleotides read TGTGCCAGCAGCTACAGGGGATACCAAGAGACCCAGTACTTC. Its translation is CASSYRGYQETQYF.

The V gene is TRBV11-2, the J gene TRBJ2-7; 10 nucleotides match TRBD1. The trim removed 5 bases at V and 4 bases at J, leaving 14 bases unmatched. This CDR3 contains 17 residues. Per germline, CDR1 SGHAT and CDR2 FQNNGV. The chain's CDR3 is CASSPGTGEGSRYEQYF. CDR3 sequence (DNA): TGTGCCAGCAGCCCGGGGACAGGGGAAGGTAGTAGGTACGAGCAGTACTTC.

The chain employs TRBV18 and TRBJ2-5; 8 nucleotides line up with TRBD1. Trimming removed 5 bases from V and 11 bases from J; junction bases left unmatched: 7. Germline assignment: CDR1 KGHSH and CDR2 LQKENI. CDR3 length: 12 amino acids. CDR3 coding DNA: TGTGCCAGCTCAGCAGACAGGGGAAAGCAGTACTTC. Protein sequence: CASSADRGKQYF.

The chain employs TRBV5-6 and TRBJ1-6; 12 positions match TRBD1. With V trimmed by 4 bases and J by 0 bases, 2 bases remained unmatched. The CDR3 has 17 amino acids. Germline loops: CDR1 SGHDT, CDR2 YYEEEE. CDR3 residues: CASSQGQGASYNSPLHF. The DNA of the CDR3 is TGTGCCAGCAGCCAGGGACAGGGGGCCTCCTATAATTCACCCCTCCACTTT. Together with reference TRBV5-6 and TRBJ1-6, the CDR3 gives the full variable domain: DAGVTQSPTHLIKTRGQQVTLRCSPKSGHDTVSWYQQALGQGPQFIFQYYEEEERQRGNFPDRFSGHQFPNYSSELNVNALLLGDSALYLCASSQGQGASYNSPLHFGNGTRLTVT.

The J gene is TRBJ2-5, the V gene TRBV5-4; 8 bases align to TRBD2. The junction had 5 bases not matched to a gene; V was cut back by 0 bases and J by 4 bases. The CDR3 is 15 residues long. The germline gives CDR1 SGHNT, CDR2 YYREEE (reference sequence). The CDR3 region has the DNA TGTGCCAGCAGCTTGGTTGGGACTAGGGGAGAGACCCAGTACTTC. This encodes CASSLVGTRGETQYF.

The chain is built from TRBV6-1 and TRBJ1-4; 7 bases map to TRBD1. The CDR3 loop spans 15 amino acids. The V segment lost 5 bases and the J segment 5 bases; nucleotides outside the gene matches: 8. Germline assignment: CDR1 MNHNS and CDR2 SASEGT. CDR3 amino acids: CASSREQGMNEKLFF. As DNA, the CDR3 is TGTGCCAGCAGTAGAGAACAGGGGATGAATGAAAAACTGTTTTTT.

The chain joins TRBV30 to TRBJ1-1, with D maybe TRBD1 (6 bases). V lost 4 bases and J 4 bases, leaving 19 bases between the germline ends. CDR3 length: 15 residues. The germline gives CDR1 GTSNPN, CDR2 SVGIG (reference sequence). The CDR3: CAWKFGDRPSTEAFF. CDR3 nucleotides: TGTGCCTGGAAGTTCGGAGACAGGCCCAGCACTGAAGCTTTCTTT.

The chain joins TRBV7-3 to TRBJ2-1, with a tentative D call TRBD1 (6 bases). The germline V gene has CDR1 SGHTA and CDR2 FQGTGA. Trimming left V 2 bases short and J 5 bases short, with 10 bases between. This CDR3 region has 14 residues. The CDR3 region has the DNA TGTGCCAGCAGCTTAGGACAGAGTAACAATGAGCAGTTCTTC. It specifies CASSLGQSNNEQFF.

The chain links TRBV27 to TRBJ2-4, with TRBD2 identical over 8 bases. Germline V gene data show CDR1 as MNHEY and CDR2 as SMNVEV (reference sequence). The CDR3 spans 13 residues. After removal of 6 bases from V and 4 bases from J, the junction contained 2 bases not matched to a gene. In DNA, the CDR3 is TGTGCCAGCAGACTAGCGGATAAAAACATTCAGTACTTC. Amino acid sequence: CASRLADKNIQYF.

V gene TRBV21-1 combines with J gene TRBJ2-7; TRBD1, the table's D call, was not compared with the DNA. TRBV21-1 is recorded as a pseudogene. This CDR3 is built from 15 residues. CDR3 residues: CASTHPGQGSYEQYF. The CDR3 DNA reads as TGTGCCAGCACCCACCCGGGACAGGGGTCCTACGAGCAGTACTTC.

The chain joins TRBV4-2 to TRBJ2-7, with 7 bases fitting TRBD2. The CDR3 contains 17 residues. The germline V gene has CDR1 LGHNA and CDR2 YNFKEQ. V shed 0 bases, J shed 0 bases, and the junction held 8 bases outside the gene matches. The CDR3 bases are TGTGCCAGCAGCCAAGATGGGGAGGGGAGGGGCTCCTACGAGCAGTACTTC. This translates into CASSQDGEGRGSYEQYF.

This chain joins TRBV7-8 and TRBJ2-1; 9 bases are a match to TRBD2. V lost 4 bases to trimming and J lost 2 bases; unmatched junction nucleotides: 6. Germline CDR1 reads SGHVS; CDR2 reads FQNEAQ. This CDR3 has 16 residues. Here the CDR3 DNA reads TGTGCCAGCAGCTCCCCTAGCGGGGCCACCTACAATGAGCAGTTCTTC. Protein product: CASSSPSGATYNEQFF.

The chain combines TRBV10-3 with TRBJ2-1; D is uncertain. Germline V gives CDR1 ENHRY, CDR2 SYGVKD. The CDR3 covers 13 residues. Trimming shortened V by 4 bases and J by 1 base, and 5 bases separated the two germline ends. CDR3 DNA sequence: TGTGCCATCAGTGCTCCTTCCTACAATGAGCAGTTCTTC. Its protein is CAISAPSYNEQFF.

The V gene is TRBV30, the J gene TRBJ2-7, with D possibly TRBD1 on 5 matching bases. The CDR3 totals 12 residues. Germline assignment: CDR1 GTSNPN and CDR2 SVGIG (reference sequence). The V end lost 5 bases, the J end lost 0 bases, and 8 bases lay between the germline ends. The CDR3 nucleotides are TGTGCCTGGGACAGTAGCTCCTACGAGCAGTACTTC. Translated, it gives CAWDSSSYEQYF.

The V gene is TRBV15, the J gene TRBJ2-7; the D gene is possibly TRBD2 (6 bases). CDR1 and CDR2 (germline): LNHNV, YYDKDF (reference sequence). The length of the CDR3 is 15 residues. The ends were cut back, 2 bases at V and 0 bases at J, with 11 bases in the middle. CDR3 sequence: CATSRPGLSSYEQYF. DNA for the CDR3: TGTGCCACCAGCAGACCGGGACTGAGCTCCTACGAGCAGTACTTC. The whole variable domain, filled in from reference TRBV15 and TRBJ2-7, reads DAMVIQNPRYQVTQFGKPVTLSCSQTLNHNVMYWYQQKSSQAPKLLFHYYDKDFNNEADTPDNFQSRRPNTSFCFLDIRSPGLGDTAMYLCATSRPGLSSYEQYFGPGTRLTVT.

The chain carries TRBV7-9 and TRBJ1-1, with a possible D match to TRBD1 (6 bases). V was pared by 5 bases and J by 0 bases, with 13 bases between. This CDR3 is 15 amino acids long. Germline V gives CDR1 SEHNR, CDR2 FQNEAQ (reference sequence). CDR3 sequence (DNA): TGTGCCAGCAGCCCAGGGCAGGGGATGAACACTGAAGCTTTCTTT. Translating gives CASSPGQGMNTEAFF.

The J gene is TRBJ2-7, the V gene TRBV28; 10 nucleotides line up with TRBD2. J lost 1 base, V lost 9 bases, and 6 bases had no gene match. The germline CDR1 and CDR2 sequences are MDHEN and SYDVKM. The CDR3 has 14 amino acids. The DNA for the CDR3 is TGTGCCAGTGCTATACTAGCGGGATCCTACGAGCAGTACTTC. Amino acids: CASAILAGSYEQYF.

This chain uses TRBV28 with TRBJ1-2; perhaps TRBD1 as D (5 bases). The CDR3 is 12 amino acids. Germline V lookup: CDR1 MDHEN, CDR2 SYDVKM. The V end was cut by 4 bases, the J end by 8 bases, with 11 bases between. The CDR3 coding sequence is TGTGCCAGCAGTTCGTACAAGGGGGGCTACACCTTC. Its translation is CASSSYKGGYTF.

The gene calls are TRBV10-3 and TRBJ2-3, with 8 bases matching TRBD2. The CDR3 is 14 amino acids. Germline CDR1 is ENHRY and CDR2 is SYGVKD. The V and J ends lost 9 bases and 6 bases, in that order; junction bases with no gene match: 11. CDR3 region: CAIKAGDLGDTQYF. The CDR3 nucleotides read TGTGCCATAAAAGCGGGGGACCTCGGGGATACGCAGTATTTT.

This clone was found a few times. One end of the junction fails to match germline, which may point to a read error. V gene TRBV7-7 combines with J gene TRBJ2-1; D uncertain. The germline CDR1 and CDR2 sequences are SSHAT and FNYEAQ (reference sequence). CDR3 length equals 13 residues. CDR3 sequence reads: CASSLVSATEQFF. The CDR3 DNA reads TGTGCTAGCAGCTTGGTTTCCGCGACAGAGCAGTTCTTC.

This clone was detected only a few times. This chain uses TRBV30 with TRBJ1-2, with 7 bases identical to TRBD1. The CDR3 sequence is 13 residues long. CDR1 and CDR2 from the germline V gene are GTSNPN and SVGIG (reference sequence). The V gene end was trimmed by 1 base and the J gene end by 3 bases; junction bases not matched to a gene: 2. The CDR3 DNA reads as TGTGCCTGGAGTGGGGACAGTTACTATGGCTACACCTTC. Encoded protein: CAWSGDSYYGYTF.

The chain uses TRBV5-1 and TRBJ2-6, with no clear D. Trimming pared 4 bases from V and 0 bases from J, leaving 8 bases between. There are 15 residues in the CDR3. The V gene's germline CDR1 is SGHRS and CDR2 YFSETQ. CDR3 sequence: CASSLEASGANVLTF. In DNA form, the CDR3 reads TGCGCCAGCAGCCTGGAAGCCTCTGGGGCCAACGTCCTGACTTTC.

The chain recombines TRBV6-5 with TRBJ1-4, with 7 bases aligning to TRBD1. CDR1 and CDR2 (germline): MNHEY, SVGAGI. The V gene end was trimmed by 0 bases and the J gene end by 8 bases; junction bases not matched to a gene: 3. The CDR3 sequence is 14 residues long. CDR3 DNA sequence: TGTGCCAGCAGTTACTCGACAGGGAACGAAAAACTGTTTTTT. Encoded protein: CASSYSTGNEKLFF.

The chain is built from TRBV10-1 and TRBJ2-5; D perhaps matches TRBD1 (5 bases). From germline, CDR1 is WNHNN and CDR2 SYGVQD (reference sequence). The CDR3 totals 13 residues. The V gene lost 4 bases and the J gene lost 0 bases, with 6 bases spanning the gap. CDR3 in DNA: TGCGCCAGCAGTGGACAGTACCAAGAGACCCAGTACTTC. Translation gives CASSGQYQETQYF.

J is TRBJ2-1 and V is TRBV6-5; a weak D match, TRBD1 (6 bases). Germline lookup yields CDR1 MNHEY and CDR2 SVGAGI. Trimming took 4 bases from V and 14 from J, leaving 15 bases between them. The CDR3 is made up of 12 amino acids. The CDR3 DNA is TGTGCCAGCAGTTCCCCGGGACAAGCGAAGTTCTTC. Its protein is CASSSPGQAKFF.

Concerning this clone: One end of the junction is discordant with germline, which a read error may explain. The V gene is TRBV7-9, the J gene TRBJ1-5; possible D gene TRBD1, 6 bases. The CDR3 sequence is 15 residues long. Germline lookup yields CDR1 SEHNR and CDR2 FQNEAQ (reference sequence). CDR3: CSSSQGSGNNQPQHF. The DNA of the CDR3 is TGTTCCAGCAGCCAGGGGAGTGGTAACAATCAGCCCCAGCATTTT. Full variable domain (outside the CDR3, taken from reference TRBV7-9 and TRBJ1-5): DTGVSQNPRHKITKRGQNVTFRCDPISEHNRLYWYRQTLGQGPEFLTYFQNEAQLEKSRLLSDRFSAERPKGSFSTLEIQRTEQGDSAMYLCSSSQGSGNNQPQHFGDGTRLSIL.

This clone was observed a few times. V gene TRBV5-5 combines with J gene TRBJ2-5; 7 nucleotides match TRBD2. Per the germline V gene, CDR1 is SGHKS and CDR2 is YYEKEE (reference sequence). Trimming removed 4 bases from V and 4 bases from J; junction bases left unmatched: 4. The CDR3 is made up of 13 amino acids. The CDR3 region has the DNA TGTGCCAGCAGCCTGGCTAGCGGAGAGACCCAGTACTTC. This sequence encodes CASSLASGETQYF.

This rearrangement joins TRBV18 to TRBJ2-7, with a weak D call TRBD2 (6 bases). V lost 3 bases, J lost 7 bases, and 19 bases lay in between. The CDR3 covers 15 residues. Per the germline V gene, CDR1 is KGHSH and CDR2 is LQKENI. The CDR3 region is CASSPPGDSGGEQYF. Written as DNA, the CDR3 is TGTGCCAGCTCACCCCCGGGAGACAGTGGCGGGGAGCAGTACTTC.